This T cell receptor (beta chain) stems from a study of tumor-infiltrating lymphocytes in primary liver carcinoma. Study details: Staged T1-T3 N0M0, the tumors had sizes that ranged from about 4.2 to 10 cm across.

Findings of the study overall: Tumor tissue displayed a significantly greater top-250-clone fraction than blood (p = 0.039). The study found only about 8-25% of top clones in all five tumor regions.

Notes on this clonotype: Its antigen is still unknown. Because the CDR3 is missing its conserved closing phenylalanine or tryptophan, this is likely a read error.

Germline loops: CDR1 SEHNR, CDR2 FQNEAQ (reference sequence). V was clipped by 4 bases and J by 4 bases, with 11 bases between them. The CDR3 has 13 residues. Starting from 400 to 500 ng of total RNA, TCR beta cDNA was produced with a primer in the constant region. For TCR beta, libraries were produced by three nested multiplex PCR rounds using slightly modified ARM-PCR. The two initial PCR rounds, roughly 11 cycles each, used TRBV1-TRBV30 forward and C-beta reverse primers. Via MiXCR, TCRdb re-called the multiplex PCR reads, giving one row per CDR3 protein. This sample carries about 210,000 distinct CDR3 sequences, around four fifths of them seen once, and the ten largest clones take approximately 18%. Unsorted bulk tissue, 20-30 mg of it, served as the source for co-extraction of RNA and DNA. Patients had chronic HBV infection and were treatment-naive.

This clonotype originated in a man aged 35 to 55 with primary liver carcinoma and hepatitis B virus infection. Material: tumor tissue from primary liver carcinoma. This chain links TRBV7-9 with TRBJ2-7, with D uncertain. In nucleotides, the CDR3 is TGTGCCAGCAGCTCTGAGAACTCTTACGAGCAGTACTCC. It translates to CASSSENSYEQYS.